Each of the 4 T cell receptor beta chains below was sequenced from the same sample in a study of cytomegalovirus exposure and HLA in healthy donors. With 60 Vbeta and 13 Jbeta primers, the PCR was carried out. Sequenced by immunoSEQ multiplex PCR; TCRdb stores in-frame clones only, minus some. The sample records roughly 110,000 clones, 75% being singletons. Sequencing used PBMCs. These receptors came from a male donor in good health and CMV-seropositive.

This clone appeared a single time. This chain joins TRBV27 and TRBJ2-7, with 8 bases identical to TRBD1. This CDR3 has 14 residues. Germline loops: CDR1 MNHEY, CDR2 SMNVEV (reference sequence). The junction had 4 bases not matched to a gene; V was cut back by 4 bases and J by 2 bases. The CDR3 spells CASSSGQGPYEQYF. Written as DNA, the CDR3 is TGTGCCAGCAGTTCAGGACAGGGTCCCTACGAGCAGTACTTC.

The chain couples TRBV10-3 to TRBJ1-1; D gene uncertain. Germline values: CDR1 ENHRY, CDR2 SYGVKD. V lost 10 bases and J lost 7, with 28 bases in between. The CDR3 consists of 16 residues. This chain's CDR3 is CANESAPLRETFEAFF. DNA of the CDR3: TGTGCCAACGAAAGTGCGCCGCTCCGGGAGACCTTTGAAGCTTTCTTT.

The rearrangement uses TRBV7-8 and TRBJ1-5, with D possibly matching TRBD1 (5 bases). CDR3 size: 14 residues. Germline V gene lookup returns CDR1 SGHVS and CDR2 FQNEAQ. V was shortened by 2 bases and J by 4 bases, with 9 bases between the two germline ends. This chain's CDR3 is CASSLQGGNQPQHF. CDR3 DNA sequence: TGTGCCAGCAGCTTACAGGGTGGTAATCAGCCCCAGCATTTT. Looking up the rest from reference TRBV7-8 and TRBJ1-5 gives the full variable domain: GAGVSQSPRYKVAKRGQDVALRCDPISGHVSLFWYQQALGQGPEFLTYFQNEAQLDKSGLPSDRFFAERPEGSVSTLKIQRTQQEDSAVYLCASSLQGGNQPQHFGDGTRLSIL.

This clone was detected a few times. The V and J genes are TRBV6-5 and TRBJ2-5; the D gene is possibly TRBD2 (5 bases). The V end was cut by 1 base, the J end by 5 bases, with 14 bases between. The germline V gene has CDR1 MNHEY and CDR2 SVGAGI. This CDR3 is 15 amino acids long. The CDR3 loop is CASSYLTRARETQYF. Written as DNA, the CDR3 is TGTGCCAGCAGTTACTTGACGAGGGCTAGGGAGACCCAGTACTTC.